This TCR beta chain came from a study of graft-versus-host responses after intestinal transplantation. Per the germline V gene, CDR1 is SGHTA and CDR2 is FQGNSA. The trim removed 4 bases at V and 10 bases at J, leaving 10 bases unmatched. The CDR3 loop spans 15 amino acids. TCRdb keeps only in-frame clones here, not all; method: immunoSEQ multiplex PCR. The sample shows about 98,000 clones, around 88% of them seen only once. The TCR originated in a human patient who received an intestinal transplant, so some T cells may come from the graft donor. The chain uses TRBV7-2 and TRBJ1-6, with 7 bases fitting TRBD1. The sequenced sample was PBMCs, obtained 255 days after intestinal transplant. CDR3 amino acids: CASSSRTGWRSPLHF. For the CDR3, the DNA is TGTGCCAGCAGCTCCCGGACAGGTTGGCGATCACCCCTCCACTTT.